This T cell receptor beta chain was found in a study of T cells in tuberculosis. Study-level findings and limits: Using the GMM-specific repertoire gave about 85% accuracy versus 60% to 70% with motifs.

Concerning this clone itself: The antigen remains unidentified.

Sample time point: new active TB diagnosis, blood taken before or within 7 days of starting treatment. This CDR3 comprises 16 residues. V lost 5 bases and J lost 8; bases outside the gene matches: 11. Germline CDR1 and CDR2: SGHAT and FQDESV (reference sequence). Produced via immunoSEQ multiplex PCR; TCRdb's table is partial and in-frame only. The sample records around 40,000 clones, approximately 94% being singletons. The starting material was PBMCs, obtained at tuberculosis diagnosis. The chain uses TRBV11-1 and TRBJ1-4; 10 positions agree with TRBD1. This receptor was obtained from an adult with tuberculosis. The CDR3 loop reads CASSPRQTGGVEKLFF. CDR3 nucleotide sequence: TGTGCCAGCAGCCCGCGCCAGACAGGGGGCGTCGAAAAACTGTTTTTT.